This TCR beta chain originates from a study of shared clonotypes between healthy human individuals. Study results and limitations: Enrolling few donors narrowed the genetic and exposure-history diversity that was represented. Rarefaction revealed incomplete sorted-subset sequencing despite large depth.

Repertoires were generated with immunoSEQ multiplex PCR, while TCRdb's copy carries only in-frame clones and drops some. The sample has 2.3 million or so clones, just over 90% seen once. Concerning this clone: The antigen remains undetermined.

Looked up from germline, CDR1 is LNHDA and CDR2 is SQIVND (reference sequence). CDR3 length equals 17 residues. Trimming took 3 bases from V and 7 from J; bases not matched to a gene: 14. The TCR was taken from a man aged 18 to 29 in good health. Some clones in this sample may be carry-over from other donors' samples. Sequenced sample: naive CD4+ T cells from PBMCs. The subset was: CD45RA+ positively selected. The rearrangement uses TRBV19 and TRBJ1-1; 10 nucleotides match TRBD1. CDR3 sequence: CASSIEGWTGGRGEAFF. CDR3 DNA sequence: TGTGCCAGTAGTATCGAGGGGTGGACAGGGGGACGGGGTGAAGCTTTCTTT. Complete variable domain (other parts from reference TRBV19 and TRBJ1-1): DGGITQSPKYLFRKEGQNVTLSCEQNLNHDAMYWYRQDPGQGLRLIYYSQIVNDFQKGDIAEGYSVSREKKESFPLTVTSAQKNPTAFYLCASSIEGWTGGRGEAFFGQGTRLTVV.